This T cell receptor beta chain was sequenced for a study of T cells in Graves' hyperthyroidism and ophthalmopathy. The CDR3 is 16 amino acids. Germline loops: CDR1 LNHNV, CDR2 YYDKDF (reference sequence). V lost 0 bases and J lost 5, with 14 bases in between. The investigators amplified TCR beta CDR3 regions from RNA transcripts. With the HTBI primer set, the TCR CDR3 went through a first round of RT-PCR. Each CDR3 protein is one row after TCRdb ran MiXCR on the multiplex PCR reads. This table has approximately 530,000 distinct CDR3 sequences, approximately 15% appearing once. The material sequenced was blood. The sequence derives from a woman aged 18 to 35 with Graves' hyperthyroidism. V and J are TRBV15 and TRBJ1-5; D might be TRBD1 (5 bases). The chain's CDR3 is CATSREGRVKHQPQHF. The CDR3 nucleotides read TGTGCCACCAGCAGAGAGGGCAGGGTGAAACATCAGCCCCAGCATTTT.